This is a list of T cell receptor beta chains from one sample in a study of CD8+ T cells in alopecia areata. Sequencing used immunoSEQ multiplex PCR; TCRdb keeps in-frame clones, though not all of them. The sample contains tens of thousands of clones, roughly 47% of which appear only once. The sequencing sample was made of NKG2D-low CD8+ T cells sorted from blood. Receptor source: a human donor with alopecia areata. Each CDR3 is given with its conserved first and last residue. A D gene is named only where the DNA matches it firmly. Clone sizes are given selectively: once, few, many, or a class where the clone is expanded.

CDR3aa: CASSFQDTDTQYF
CDR3nt: TGTGCCAGCAGCTTTCAGGACACAGATACGCAGTATTTT
abundance: -
v_gene: TRBV7-2
d_gene: -
j_gene: TRBJ2-3

CDR3aa: CASSYGGGRVNEQFF
CDR3nt: TGTGCCAGCAGTTACGGTGGGGGGCGCGTCAATGAGCAGTTCTTC
abundance: few
v_gene: TRBV6-5
d_gene: -
j_gene: TRBJ2-1

CDR3aa: CAGSPLGEKLFF
CDR3nt: TGTGCGGGCTCTCCACTGGGCGAAAAACTGTTTTTT
abundance: -
v_gene: TRBV30
d_gene: -
j_gene: TRBJ1-4

CDR3aa: CASSHPKSDTQYF
CDR3nt: TGTGCCAGCAGCCATCCCAAGTCGGATACGCAGTATTTT
abundance: few
v_gene: TRBV7-2
d_gene: -
j_gene: TRBJ2-3

CDR3aa: CASSLTRGAHNEQFF
CDR3nt: TGTGCCAGCAGCTTAACCAGGGGCGCCCACAATGAGCAGTTCTTC
abundance: -
v_gene: TRBV7-2
d_gene: -
j_gene: TRBJ2-1

CDR3aa: CASSAGQGHEQYF
CDR3nt: TGTGCCAGCAGCGCGGGACAGGGCCACGAGCAGTACTTC
abundance: -
v_gene: TRBV9
d_gene: TRBD1
j_gene: TRBJ2-7

CDR3aa: CASRGLAGVPGETQYF
CDR3nt: TGTGCCAGCAGGGGACTAGCGGGGGTGCCGGGGGAGACCCAGTACTTC
abundance: -
v_gene: TRBV7-6
d_gene: TRBD2
j_gene: TRBJ2-5

CDR3aa: CASNPPGQGNHGYTF
CDR3nt: TGTGCCAGCAACCCCCCGGGACAGGGGAACCATGGCTACACCTTC
abundance: few
v_gene: TRBV28
d_gene: TRBD1
j_gene: TRBJ1-2

CDR3aa: CSVVIAGGLSYNEQFF
CDR3nt: TGCAGCGTTGTCATAGCGGGGGGCCTCTCCTACAATGAGCAGTTCTTC
abundance: few
v_gene: TRBV29-1
d_gene: TRBD2
j_gene: TRBJ2-1

CDR3aa: CASSNYTRGCSWEPQHF
CDR3nt: TGCGCCAGCAGTAATTACACGAGGGGCTGTAGCTGGGAGCCCCAGCATTTT
abundance: once
v_gene: TRBV23-1
d_gene: -
j_gene: TRBJ1-5

CDR3aa: CASSLSGLAHYSKETQYF
CDR3nt: TGTGCCAGCAGCTTATCAGGACTAGCTCATTACTCAAAAGAGACCCAGTACTTC
abundance: -
v_gene: TRBV7-2
d_gene: TRBD2
j_gene: TRBJ2-5

CDR3aa: CASSPTSGIHRDEQFF
CDR3nt: TGTGCCAGCAGCCCGACTAGCGGGATACATCGGGATGAGCAGTTCTTC
abundance: -
v_gene: TRBV7-9
d_gene: TRBD2
j_gene: TRBJ2-1

CDR3aa: CASSSGLVAYEQYF
CDR3nt: TGTGCCAGCAGCTCTGGACTAGTGGCCTACGAGCAGTACTTC
abundance: -
v_gene: TRBV7-2
d_gene: TRBD2
j_gene: TRBJ2-7

CDR3aa: CSVEDNSKQDPTGELFF
CDR3nt: TGCAGCGTTGAAGACAACTCGAAACAGGATCCCACCGGGGAGCTGTTTTTT
abundance: few
v_gene: TRBV29-1
d_gene: -
j_gene: TRBJ2-2

CDR3aa: CASSPTLGETQYF
CDR3nt: TGTGCCAGCAGCCCCACCCTGGGGGAGACCCAGTACTTC
abundance: -
v_gene: TRBV7-9
d_gene: -
j_gene: TRBJ2-5